A selection of T cell receptor beta chains follows, all from one sample in a study of blood T cell repertoires in COVID-19. Assay: immunoSEQ multiplex PCR; the TCRdb copy retains only in-frame clones and omits some. The profile covers roughly 88,000 clones, with roughly 72% appearing a single time and around 23% taken by the ten largest. Sequenced material: peripheral blood. All receptors come from a woman aged 55 to 70 in a cohort sampled during active or convalescent COVID-19. CDR3s include the opening cysteine and the closing phenylalanine or tryptophan. The order of the fields is CDR3 protein, D gene, V gene. D genes are given only for firm matches.

cdr3_aa: CASSSPSGTGGREQYF
d_call: TRBD1
v_call: TRBV6-5

cdr3_aa: CASSQAPGQGYGYTF
d_call: TRBD1
v_call: TRBV3-1/TRBV3-2

cdr3_aa: CASSQDPRQRGDEQYF
d_call: TRBD2
v_call: TRBV4-1

cdr3_aa: CSVEWDRGFDEQFF
d_call: TRBD1
v_call: TRBV29-1

cdr3_aa: CASSLGQGNGANVLTF
d_call: TRBD1
v_call: TRBV5-4

cdr3_aa: CASSQGTSGETQYF
d_call: TRBD2
v_call: TRBV3-1/TRBV3-2

cdr3_aa: CASSPHGGAYTGELFF
d_call: .
v_call: TRBV28

cdr3_aa: CASSDQGQYGYTF
d_call: .
v_call: TRBV5-1

cdr3_aa: CASSSTTGGVLEQYF
d_call: TRBD1
v_call: TRBV5-1

cdr3_aa: CASSATGVGELFF
d_call: TRBD1
v_call: TRBV7-3

cdr3_aa: CASSQRTSGYYEQYF
d_call: TRBD2
v_call: TRBV4-3

cdr3_aa: CASDSARRGPEKLFF
d_call: .
v_call: TRBV6-5

cdr3_aa: CASSAPLKGHLHEKLFF
d_call: .
v_call: TRBV9

cdr3_aa: CATSDTGHNYGYTF
d_call: .
v_call: TRBV24-1

cdr3_aa: CASSSPSGRITGELFF
d_call: .
v_call: TRBV28

cdr3_aa: CASSPLGGGQETQYF
d_call: TRBD2
v_call: TRBV11-2

cdr3_aa: CATSRGRGVTDTQYF
d_call: .
v_call: TRBV15

cdr3_aa: CASSGDREGVNYGYTF
d_call: TRBD1
v_call: TRBV25-1

cdr3_aa: CAISDQENQPQHF
d_call: .
v_call: TRBV10-3

cdr3_aa: CAISEIITDTQYF
d_call: .
v_call: TRBV10-3

cdr3_aa: CASSPGRGGATDTQYF
d_call: TRBD2
v_call: TRBV7-3

cdr3_aa: CASSLGLAGGRQETQYF
d_call: TRBD2
v_call: TRBV5-5

cdr3_aa: CASSPLTGGEQYF
d_call: TRBD1
v_call: TRBV18

cdr3_aa: CASSPRDTLREQYF
d_call: .
v_call: TRBV9

cdr3_aa: CSGDTGGNTEAFF
d_call: TRBD1
v_call: TRBV29-1

cdr3_aa: CASMRNTEAFF
d_call: .
v_call: TRBV7-2

cdr3_aa: CASSLGGEGTQYF
d_call: TRBD2
v_call: TRBV5-1

cdr3_aa: CASSRSIREKLFF
d_call: .
v_call: TRBV12-3/TRBV12-4

cdr3_aa: CASSFDRGQPQHF
d_call: TRBD1
v_call: TRBV7-9

cdr3_aa: CASSREGSRETQYF
d_call: TRBD2
v_call: TRBV11-1

cdr3_aa: CASSGGERGNEQFF
d_call: TRBD2
v_call: TRBV5-1

cdr3_aa: CASSHAGAAFF
d_call: .
v_call: TRBV3-1/TRBV3-2

cdr3_aa: CASNPGQGAKNSPLHF
d_call: TRBD1
v_call: TRBV2

cdr3_aa: CAWTPGTPNLRNYGYTF
d_call: .
v_call: TRBV30

cdr3_aa: CASSVGQATEAFF
d_call: .
v_call: TRBV9

cdr3_aa: CAWSRGSGVYEQYF
d_call: TRBD2
v_call: TRBV30

cdr3_aa: CASAQGTSSPGELFF
d_call: .
v_call: TRBV5-1

cdr3_aa: CASIRRLAGYQETQYF
d_call: TRBD2
v_call: TRBV5-5

cdr3_aa: CASSPPGQSTDTQYF
d_call: TRBD1
v_call: TRBV7-6